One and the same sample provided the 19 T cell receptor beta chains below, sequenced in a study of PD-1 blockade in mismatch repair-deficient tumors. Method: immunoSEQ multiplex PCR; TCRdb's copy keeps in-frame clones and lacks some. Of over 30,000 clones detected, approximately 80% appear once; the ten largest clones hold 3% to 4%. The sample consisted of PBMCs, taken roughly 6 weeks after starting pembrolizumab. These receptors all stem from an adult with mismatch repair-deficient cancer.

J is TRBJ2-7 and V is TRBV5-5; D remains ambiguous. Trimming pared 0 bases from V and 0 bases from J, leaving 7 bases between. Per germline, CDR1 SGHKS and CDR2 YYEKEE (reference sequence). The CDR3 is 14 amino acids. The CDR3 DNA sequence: TGTGCCAGCAGCTTGGTTTCGTCCTCCTACGAGCAGTACTTC. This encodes CASSLVSSSYEQYF. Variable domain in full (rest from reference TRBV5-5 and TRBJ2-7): DAGVTQSPTHLIKTRGQQVTLRCSPISGHKSVSWYQQVLGQGPQFIFQYYEKEERGRGNFPDRFSARQFPNYSSELNVNALLLGDSALYLCASSLVSSSYEQYFGPGTRLTVT.

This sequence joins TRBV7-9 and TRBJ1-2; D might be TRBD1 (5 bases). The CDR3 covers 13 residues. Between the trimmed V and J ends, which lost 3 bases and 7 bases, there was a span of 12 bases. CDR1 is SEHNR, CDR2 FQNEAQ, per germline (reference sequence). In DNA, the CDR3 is TGTGCCAGCAGCTTGGGGCGAAAGGGTGGCTACACCTTC. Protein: CASSLGRKGGYTF.

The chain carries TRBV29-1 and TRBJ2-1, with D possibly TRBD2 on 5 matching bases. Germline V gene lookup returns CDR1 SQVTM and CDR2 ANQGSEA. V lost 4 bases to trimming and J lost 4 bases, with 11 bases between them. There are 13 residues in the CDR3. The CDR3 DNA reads TGCAGCGTTGGAGCTAGCCTATACAATGAGCAGTTCTTC. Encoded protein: CSVGASLYNEQFF.

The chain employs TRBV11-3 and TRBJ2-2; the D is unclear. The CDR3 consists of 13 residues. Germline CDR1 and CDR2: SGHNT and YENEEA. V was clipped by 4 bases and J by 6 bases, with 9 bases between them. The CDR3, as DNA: TGTGCCAGCAGCTCCCGCGATCCCGGGGAGCTGTTTTTT. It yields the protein CASSSRDPGELFF.

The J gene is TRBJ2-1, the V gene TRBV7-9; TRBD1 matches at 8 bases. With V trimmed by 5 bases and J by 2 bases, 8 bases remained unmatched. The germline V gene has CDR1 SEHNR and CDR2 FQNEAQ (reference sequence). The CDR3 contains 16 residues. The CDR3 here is CASSARQGIPYNEQFF. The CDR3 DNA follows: TGTGCCAGCAGCGCCCGACAGGGGATACCCTACAATGAGCAGTTCTTC.

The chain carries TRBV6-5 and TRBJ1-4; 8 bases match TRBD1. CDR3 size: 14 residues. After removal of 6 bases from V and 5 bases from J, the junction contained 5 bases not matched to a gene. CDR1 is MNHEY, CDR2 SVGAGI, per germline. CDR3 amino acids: CASRGTGRNEKLFF. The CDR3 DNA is TGTGCCAGCAGGGGGACAGGTCGGAATGAAAAACTGTTTTTT.

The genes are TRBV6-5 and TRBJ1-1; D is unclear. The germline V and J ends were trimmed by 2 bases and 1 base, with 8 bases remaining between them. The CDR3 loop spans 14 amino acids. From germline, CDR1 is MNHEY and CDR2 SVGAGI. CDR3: CASSYGTANTEAFF. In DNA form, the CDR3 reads TGTGCCAGCAGTTACGGAACAGCGAACACTGAAGCTTTCTTT.

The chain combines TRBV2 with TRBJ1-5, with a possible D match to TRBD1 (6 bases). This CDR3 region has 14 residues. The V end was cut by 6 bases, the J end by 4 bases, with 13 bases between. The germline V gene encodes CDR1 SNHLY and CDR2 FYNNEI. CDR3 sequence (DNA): TGTGCCAGCAGGGGGGGGCAGCGGAATCAGCCCCAGCATTTT. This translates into CASRGGQRNQPQHF.

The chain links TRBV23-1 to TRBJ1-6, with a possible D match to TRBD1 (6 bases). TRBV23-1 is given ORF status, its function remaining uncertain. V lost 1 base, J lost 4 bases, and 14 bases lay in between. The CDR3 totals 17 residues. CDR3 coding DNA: TGCGCCAGCAGTCAATGCAGGGGTGAGCTTTATAATTCACCCCTCCACTTT. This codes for CASSQCRGELYNSPLHF.

The CDR3 loop reads CASSSPTGSNEKLFF. Written as DNA, the CDR3 is TGTGCCAGCAGCTCCCCGACAGGGTCGAATGAAAAACTGTTTTTT. V usage is TRBV7-9 and J usage is TRBJ1-4; 7 bases align to TRBD1. The germline gives CDR1 SEHNR, CDR2 FQNEAQ (reference sequence). Losses at the gene ends were 4 bases for V and 5 bases for J; bases not matched to a gene: 7. This CDR3 contains 15 residues.

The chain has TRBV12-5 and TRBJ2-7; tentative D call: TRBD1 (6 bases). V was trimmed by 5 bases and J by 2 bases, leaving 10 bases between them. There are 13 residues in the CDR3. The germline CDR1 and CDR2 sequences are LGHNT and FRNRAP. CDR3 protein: CASGLQGTYEQYF. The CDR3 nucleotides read TGTGCTAGTGGTCTACAGGGAACCTACGAGCAGTACTTC. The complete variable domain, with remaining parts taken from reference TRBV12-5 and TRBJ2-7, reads DARVTQTPRHKVTEMGQEVTMRCQPILGHNTVFWYRQTMMQGLELLAYFRNRAPLDDSGMPKDRFSAEMPDATLATLKIQPSEPRDSAVYFCASGLQGTYEQYFGPGTRLTVT.

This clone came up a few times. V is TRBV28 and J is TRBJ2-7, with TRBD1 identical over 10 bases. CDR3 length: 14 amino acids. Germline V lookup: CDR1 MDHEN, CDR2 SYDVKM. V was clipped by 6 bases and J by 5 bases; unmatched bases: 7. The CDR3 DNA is TGTGCCAGCAGGTCGGGGACAGGGGTAGACGAGCAGTACTTC. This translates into CASRSGTGVDEQYF.

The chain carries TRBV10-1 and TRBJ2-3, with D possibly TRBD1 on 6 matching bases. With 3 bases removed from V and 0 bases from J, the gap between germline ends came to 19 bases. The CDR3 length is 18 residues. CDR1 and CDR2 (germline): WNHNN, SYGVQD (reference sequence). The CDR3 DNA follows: TGCGCCAGCAGTGATGGGCAGGGGCTCTTTCGGAGCACAGATACGCAGTATTTT. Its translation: CASSDGQGLFRSTDTQYF.

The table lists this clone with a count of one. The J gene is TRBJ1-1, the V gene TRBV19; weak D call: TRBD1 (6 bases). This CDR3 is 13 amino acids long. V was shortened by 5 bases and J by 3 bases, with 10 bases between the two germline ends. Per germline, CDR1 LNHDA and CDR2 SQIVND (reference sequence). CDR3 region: CASSWGRDTEAFF. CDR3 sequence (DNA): TGTGCCAGTAGTTGGGGGCGCGACACTGAAGCTTTCTTT.

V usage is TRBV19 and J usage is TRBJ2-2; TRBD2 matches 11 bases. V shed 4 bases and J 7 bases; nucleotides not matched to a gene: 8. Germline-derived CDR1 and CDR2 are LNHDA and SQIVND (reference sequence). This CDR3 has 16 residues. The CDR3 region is CASSSRLAGYVGELFF. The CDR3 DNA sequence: TGTGCCAGTAGTAGTCGACTAGCGGGGTATGTCGGGGAGCTGTTTTTT.

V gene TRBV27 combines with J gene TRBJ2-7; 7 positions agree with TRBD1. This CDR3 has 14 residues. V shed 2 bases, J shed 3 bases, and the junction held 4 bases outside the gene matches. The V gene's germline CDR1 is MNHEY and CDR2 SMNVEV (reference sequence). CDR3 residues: CASSLMAGGYEQYF. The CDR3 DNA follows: TGTGCCAGCAGTTTAATGGCAGGGGGCTACGAGCAGTACTTC.

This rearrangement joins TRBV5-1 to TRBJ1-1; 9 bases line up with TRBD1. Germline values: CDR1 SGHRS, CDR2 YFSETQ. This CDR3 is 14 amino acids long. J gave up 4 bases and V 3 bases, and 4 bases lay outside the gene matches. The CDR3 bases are TGCGCCAGCAGCTCCGGACAGGGGAGCACTGAAGCTTTCTTT. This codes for CASSSGQGSTEAFF.

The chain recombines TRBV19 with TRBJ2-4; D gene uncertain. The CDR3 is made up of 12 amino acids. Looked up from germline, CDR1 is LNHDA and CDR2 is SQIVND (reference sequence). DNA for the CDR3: TGTCTTCTTCGACTAGCCAAAAACATTCAGTACTTC. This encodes CLLRLAKNIQYF.

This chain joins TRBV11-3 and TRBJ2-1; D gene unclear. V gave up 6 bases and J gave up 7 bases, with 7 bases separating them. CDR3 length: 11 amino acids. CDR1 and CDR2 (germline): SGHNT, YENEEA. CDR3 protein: CASRAWNEQFF. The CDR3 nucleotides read TGTGCCAGCAGAGCGTGGAATGAGCAGTTCTTC.